This T cell receptor (beta chain) came from a study of T cell changes during pregnancy in multiple sclerosis. Trimming took 4 bases from V and 0 from J, leaving 11 bases between them. This CDR3 has 16 residues. Germline CDR1 reads SGHRS; CDR2 reads YFSETQ. This clone appeared once. TCRdb keeps only in-frame clones here, not all; method: immunoSEQ multiplex PCR. In the table there are some 49,000 clones, 95% of which are singletons. The sample here was CD8+ T cells from peripheral blood mononuclear cells, taken in the first trimester of pregnancy. The origin of this receptor is a female donor with multiple sclerosis, enrolled in a pregnancy study. V is TRBV5-1 and J is TRBJ2-6; D might be TRBD1 (6 bases). The CDR3 DNA follows: TGCGCCAGCAGCCAGGGGCAGGGCTCTGGGGCCAACGTCCTGACTTTC. Residues: CASSQGQGSGANVLTF. Combining the CDR3 with reference TRBV5-1 and TRBJ2-6 gives the whole variable domain KAGVTQTPRYLIKTRGQQVTLSCSPISGHRSVSWYQQTPGQGLQFLFEYFSETQRNKGNFPGRFSGRQFSNSRSEMNVSTLELGDSALYLCASSQGQGSGANVLTFGAGSRLTVL.